Presented here are 20 T cell receptor beta chains from one specimen sequenced in a study of T-cell reconstitution after alpha-beta-depleted transplantation in children. Molecular barcoding with unique molecular identifiers was used for the TCRbeta library. MiXCR was run by TCRdb on the PCR reads, yielding one entry per CDR3 protein. The sample has approximately 390,000 distinct CDR3 sequences, 11% seen once. This specimen was PBMCs from the stem cell graft donor, taken from the stem cell graft. Source of these receptors: a human donor who donated a stem cell graft to a child with acute myeloid leukemia.

The V gene is TRBV7-6, the J gene TRBJ1-1; TRBD1 is a possible D gene (6 bases). The CDR3 contains 15 residues. Trimming removed 5 bases from V and 0 bases from J, with 13 bases in between. Looked up from germline, CDR1 is SGHVS and CDR2 is FNYEAQ. The CDR3 DNA is TGTGCCAGCAGCCCCAACCAGGGGTTGAACACTGAAGCTTTCTTT. Translating it yields CASSPNQGLNTEAFF.

The CDR3 nucleotides are TGCGCCAGCAACGGGATCCTCTACAATGAGCAGTTCTTC. This codes for CASNGILYNEQFF. This chain uses TRBV5-1 with TRBJ2-1, with TRBD2 as a possible D gene (5 bases). Trimming pared 6 bases from V and 3 bases from J, leaving 10 bases between. The CDR3 contains 13 residues. Germline V CDR1 and CDR2: SGHRS, YFSETQ.

This clonotype came up a few times. The chain is built from TRBV4-2 and TRBJ2-3, with D uncertain. The CDR3 runs to 15 residues. Germline CDR1 LGHNA, CDR2 YNFKEQ. Trimming pared 1 base from V and 0 bases from J, leaving 8 bases between. CDR3 in DNA: TGTGCCAGCAGCCAAGCGGAATCTAGCACAGATACGCAGTATTTT. Protein: CASSQAESSTDTQYF.

This clonotype was counted many times. V usage is TRBV5-1 and J usage is TRBJ2-1; TRBD2 is a possible D gene (6 bases). CDR1 and CDR2 from the germline V gene are SGHRS and YFSETQ. The V and J ends lost 4 bases and 4 bases respectively, with 18 bases between them. This CDR3 region has 16 residues. The DNA for the CDR3 is TGCGCCAGCAGCGTCACCGGGCCCGGAGGGTACAATGAGCAGTTCTTC. Encoded protein: CASSVTGPGGYNEQFF. Combining the CDR3 with reference TRBV5-1 and TRBJ2-1 gives the whole variable domain KAGVTQTPRYLIKTRGQQVTLSCSPISGHRSVSWYQQTPGQGLQFLFEYFSETQRNKGNFPGRFSGRQFSNSRSEMNVSTLELGDSALYLCASSVTGPGGYNEQFFGPGTRLTVL.

This clonotype was detected many times. The V and J genes are TRBV2 and TRBJ2-6, with 8 bases that match TRBD1. J lost 1 base, V lost 1 base, and 9 bases had no gene match. Per germline, CDR1 SNHLY and CDR2 FYNNEI. CDR3 length: 19 residues. In DNA, the CDR3 is TGTGCCAGCAGTGAAGAACGACAGGGGATCTGGTCTGGGGCCAACGTCCTGACTTTC. Residues: CASSEERQGIWSGANVLTF.

Note on this clonotype: Since a much larger clone is just one base distant, this may be a read error. The genes are TRBV20-1 and TRBJ2-5; TRBD2 is a possible D gene (6 bases). V was trimmed by 4 bases and J by 7 bases, leaving 13 bases between them. Germline CDR1 is DFQATT and CDR2 is SNEGSKA (reference sequence). The CDR3 is 12 amino acids. The CDR3 DNA reads as TGCAGTGCTACCCTGGGCGGGGCGACCCAGTACTTC. Translation: CSATLGGATQYF.

This clonotype has at least ten counts. The chain employs TRBV7-2 and TRBJ2-1; 7 bases align to TRBD1. This CDR3 is built from 15 residues. V was pared by 4 bases and J by 4 bases, with 7 bases of the junction left unmatched. Germline lookup yields CDR1 SGHTA and CDR2 FQGNSA. CDR3 amino acids: CASSSGGSRYNEQFF. The CDR3 nucleotides are TGTGCCAGCAGCTCAGGGGGATCGAGGTACAATGAGCAGTTCTTC.

This clonotype occurred many times. The junction departs from the called germline gene at one end, perhaps through a read error. This chain connects TRBV15 to TRBJ2-1, with unresolved D. The CDR3 totals 15 residues. Germline CDR1 reads LNHNV; CDR2 reads YYDKDF (reference sequence). The CDR3 DNA is TGTGCCACCCGCAGAAGGACGGGCTTGAATGATGAGCAGTTCTTC. Translation: CATRRRTGLNDEQFF.

The genes are TRBV6-5 and TRBJ2-1; D possibly corresponds to TRBD1 (5 bases). The CDR3 spans 15 residues. Trimming cost V 0 bases and J 8 bases, with 14 bases left between them. Per the germline V gene, CDR1 is MNHEY and CDR2 is SVGAGI. The CDR3: CASSYSDRQLDEQFF. The CDR3 bases are TGTGCCAGCAGTTACTCTGATAGACAGCTCGATGAGCAGTTCTTC.

This clonotype has ten or more counts. V gene TRBV20-1 combines with J gene TRBJ2-1; 12 bases are shared with TRBD1. After removal of 5 bases from V and 0 bases from J, the junction contained 8 bases not matched to a gene. In germline, CDR1 is DFQATT, CDR2 SNEGSKA (reference sequence). CDR3 length equals 17 residues. CDR3 DNA sequence: TGCAGTGCTCCGGGACAGGGGGCCGGATACTCCTACAATGAGCAGTTCTTC. Translated, it gives CSAPGQGAGYSYNEQFF.

Details on this clonotype: A much larger clonotype is one base distant, so this may be a read error. The chain employs TRBV5-5 and TRBJ2-2; TRBD2 aligns across 7 bases. Germline V gene data show CDR1 as SGHKS and CDR2 as YYEKEE (reference sequence). This CDR3 has 12 residues. The CDR3 sequence: CASSRHGGGLFF. The CDR3 nucleotides are TGTGCCAGCAGCCGGCATGGCGGGGGGCTGTTTTTT.

This chain uses TRBV20-1 with TRBJ1-2, with TRBD1 identical over 11 bases. The germline V gene has CDR1 DFQATT and CDR2 SNEGSKA (reference sequence). V lost 6 bases, J lost 2 bases, and 2 bases stayed unmatched. CDR3 length equals 13 residues. This CDR3 reads CSAWDRGNYGYTF. CDR3 coding DNA: TGCAGTGCATGGGACAGGGGGAACTATGGCTACACCTTC.

The chain employs TRBV7-6 and TRBJ2-3; 9 nucleotides line up with TRBD2. V shed 5 bases and J 0 bases; nucleotides not matched to a gene: 3. This CDR3 contains 15 residues. Germline V CDR1 and CDR2: SGHVS, FNYEAQ. In DNA, the CDR3 is TGTGCCAGCAGCCAGCGGGGGGAAAGCACAGATACGCAGTATTTT. Its protein is CASSQRGESTDTQYF.

The rearrangement links TRBV20-1 to TRBJ1-2; TRBD1 agrees at 10 bases. The germline CDR1 and CDR2 sequences are DFQATT and SNEGSKA (reference sequence). This CDR3 contains 13 residues. The junction had 4 bases not matched to a gene; V was cut back by 4 bases and J by 5 bases. CDR3 DNA: TGCAGTGCTAACCGGGACAGGGGATATGGCTACACCTTC. This encodes CSANRDRGYGYTF.

The J gene is TRBJ2-1, the V gene TRBV7-2; 8 bases are a match to TRBD2. Trimming at V came to 5 bases and at J to 2 bases, leaving 5 bases not matched to a gene. Germline CDR1 and CDR2: SGHTA and FQGNSA. This CDR3 is built from 15 residues. This CDR3 is CASSQPGGAYNEQFF. CDR3 DNA sequence: TGTGCCAGCAGCCAACCGGGGGGGGCCTACAATGAGCAGTTCTTC.

Worth noting for this clonotype: Just one base apart from a much larger clone, this may be a read error. The chain joins TRBV20-1 to TRBJ2-7; D gene ambiguous. The germline gives CDR1 DFQATT, CDR2 SNEGSKA (reference sequence). This CDR3 spans 11 amino acids. The CDR3 reads CGARDLREQYF. CDR3 DNA: TGCGGTGCTAGAGATCTGCGAGAGCAGTACTTC.

This clonotype was seen a few times. CDR3 amino acids: CASSFYMGGTYEQYF. The DNA of the CDR3 is TGTGCCAGCAGCTTTTATATGGGAGGCACCTACGAGCAGTACTTC. The chain uses TRBV5-5 and TRBJ2-7, with D perhaps TRBD2 (6 bases). Germline CDR1 and CDR2: SGHKS and YYEKEE (reference sequence). The CDR3 has 15 amino acids. Trimming removed 2 bases at V and 2 bases at J, with 14 bases between.

Notes on this clonotype: This may stem from a read error, because a much larger clone lies one nucleotide away. The rearrangement joins TRBV20-1 to TRBJ2-7; D unclear. The CDR3 extends over 12 amino acids. Trimming removed 0 bases from V and 4 bases from J, with 7 bases in between. CDR1 and CDR2 from the germline V gene are DFQATT and SNEGSKA (reference sequence). CDR3 DNA sequence: TGCAGTGCTAGAGATCAGGCGTACGAGCAGTACTTC. This codes for CSARDQAYEQYF.

This clonotype was recorded many times. The chain employs TRBV29-1 and TRBJ2-5, with 11 bases identical to TRBD1. V shed 4 bases and J 4 bases; nucleotides not matched to a gene: 5. Germline-derived CDR1 and CDR2 are SQVTM and ANQGSEA. The CDR3 loop spans 14 amino acids. The CDR3 here is CSVGAGTGGETQYF. CDR3 sequence (DNA): TGCAGCGTTGGGGCGGGGACAGGGGGAGAGACCCAGTACTTC.

This clonotype was observed a handful of times. The chain carries TRBV6-5 and TRBJ2-7; 8 positions match TRBD2. Per the germline V gene, CDR1 is MNHEY and CDR2 is SVGAGI. The CDR3 covers 18 residues. Germline trimming cut 0 bases from V and 0 bases from J; bases unmatched to any gene: 10. The CDR3 DNA is TGTGCCAGCAGTTACTCATACTCCGGGACTAGGGCCTCCTACGAGCAGTACTTC. As protein: CASSYSYSGTRASYEQYF.